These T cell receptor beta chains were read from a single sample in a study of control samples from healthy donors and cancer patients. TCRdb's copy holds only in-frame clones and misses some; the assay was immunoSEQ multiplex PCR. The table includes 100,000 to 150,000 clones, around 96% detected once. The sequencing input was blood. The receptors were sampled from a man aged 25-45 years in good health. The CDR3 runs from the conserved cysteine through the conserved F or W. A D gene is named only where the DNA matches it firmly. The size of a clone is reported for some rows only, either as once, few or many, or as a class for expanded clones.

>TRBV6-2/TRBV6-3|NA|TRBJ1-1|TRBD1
TGTGCCAGCAGTGGGGACAGCAACACTGAAGCTTTCTTT
CASSGDSNTEAFF
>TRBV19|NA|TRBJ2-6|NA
TGTGCCAGTAGTATAGCCCGAAGCTCTGGGGCCAACGTCCTGACTTTC
CASSIARSSGANVLTF
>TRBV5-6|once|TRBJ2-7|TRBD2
TGTGCCAGCAGCTTAAGCCCTAGCGGGAACGACGAGCAGTACTTC
CASSLSPSGNDEQYF
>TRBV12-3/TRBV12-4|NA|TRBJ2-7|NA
TGTGCCAGCAGTTTACGGGCGTCCTACGAGCAGTACTTC
CASSLRASYEQYF
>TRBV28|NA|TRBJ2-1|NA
TGTGCCAGCAGTTTGAGCCCGGGGACGAAATACAATGAGCAGTTCTTC
CASSLSPGTKYNEQFF
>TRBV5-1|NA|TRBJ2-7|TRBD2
TGCGCCAGCAGCTCGGGACTAGTGGGCGACGAGCAGTACTTC
CASSSGLVGDEQYF
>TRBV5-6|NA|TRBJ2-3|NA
TGTGCCAGCAGCCCCAAGTCGAGGGTCCCACCAGATACGCAGTATTTT
CASSPKSRVPPDTQYF
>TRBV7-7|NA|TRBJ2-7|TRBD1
TGTGCTAGCAGCCTCAGGACAGGGGCTAACTACGAGCAGTACTTC
CASSLRTGANYEQYF
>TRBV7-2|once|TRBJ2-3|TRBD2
TGTGCCAGCGGACTAGCGGGGGGGACCTGGGGTACGCAGTATTTT
CASGLAGGTWGTQYF
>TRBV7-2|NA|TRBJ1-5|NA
TGTGCCAGCAGCTTAGAGGGAAGAAGGGTAAATCAGCCCCAGCATTTT
CASSLEGRRVNQPQHF
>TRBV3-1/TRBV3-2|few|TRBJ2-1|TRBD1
TGTGCCAGCAGCCACCACGGGACAGCAAACAATGAGCAGTTCTTC
CASSHHGTANNEQFF
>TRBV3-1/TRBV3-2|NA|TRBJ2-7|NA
TGTGCCAGCAGCCAGGTAACAGGGCCCGAGCAGTACTTC
CASSQVTGPEQYF
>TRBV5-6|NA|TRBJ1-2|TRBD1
TGTGCCAGCAGCCGGGACAGGGTCCCCTATGGCTACACCTTC
CASSRDRVPYGYTF
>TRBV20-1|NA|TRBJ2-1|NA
TGCAGTGCTAGTACCCGGGAATCCTACTACAATGAGCAGTTCTTC
CSASTRESYYNEQFF
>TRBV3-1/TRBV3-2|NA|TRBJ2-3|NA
TGTGCCAGCAGCCGTGGTAGCTTGGCAGATACGCAGTATTTT
CASSRGSLADTQYF
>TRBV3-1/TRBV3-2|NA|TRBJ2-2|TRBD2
TGTGCCAGCAGCCAATGGGTAGAACTAGCGGGGGGGCCGAACACCGGGGAGCTGTTTTTT
CASSQWVELAGGPNTGELFF
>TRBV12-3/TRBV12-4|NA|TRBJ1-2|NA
TGTGCCAGCAGTAACAGGGCTGGCTACACCTTC
CASSNRAGYTF
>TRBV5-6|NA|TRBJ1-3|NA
TGTGCCAGCAGTCTCCAGGGCCTCTCTGGAAACACCATATATTTT
CASSLQGLSGNTIYF
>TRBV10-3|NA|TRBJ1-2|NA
TGTGCCATCACTGGGACGCCATATTCCTATGGCTACACCTTC
CAITGTPYSYGYTF
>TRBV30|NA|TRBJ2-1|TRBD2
TGTGCCTGGAGTGTGGAGAGACTAGCGGGGTTTGGAGATGAGCAGTTCTTC
CAWSVERLAGFGDEQFF
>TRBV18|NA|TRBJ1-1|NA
TGTGCCAGCTCACCTAGGACAAAGAACACTGAAGCTTTCTTT
CASSPRTKNTEAFF
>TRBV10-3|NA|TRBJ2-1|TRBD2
TGTGCCATCAGTGCGGGCGGGGGAATCTACAATGAGCAGTTCTTC
CAISAGGGIYNEQFF
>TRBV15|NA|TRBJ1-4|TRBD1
TGTGCCACCAGCAAGGGACAGGTCCCCACAACTAATGAAAAACTGTTTTTT
CATSKGQVPTTNEKLFF
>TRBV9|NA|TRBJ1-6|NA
TGTGCCAGCAGCGTAGGACAGCTCCGCTCCCCCTATAATTCACCCCTCCACTTT
CASSVGQLRSPYNSPLHF
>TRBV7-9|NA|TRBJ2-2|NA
TGTGCCAGCAGCTTAGCCGACTTCTGGACCGGGGAGCTGTTTTTT
CASSLADFWTGELFF
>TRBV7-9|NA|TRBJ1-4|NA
TGTGCCAGCAGCTTAGCTACAGGACCAACTAATGAAAAACTGTTTTTT
CASSLATGPTNEKLFF
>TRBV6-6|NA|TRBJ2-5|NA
TGTGCCAGCAGTGTCGCGGGACAGGAGACCCAGTACTTC
CASSVAGQETQYF
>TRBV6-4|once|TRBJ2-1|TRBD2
TGTGCCAGCAGTGACTCGAAGGGCGGGGGGCCTCACAATGAGCAGTTCTTC
CASSDSKGGGPHNEQFF
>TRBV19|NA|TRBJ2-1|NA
TGTGCCAGTAGTATAGTCGCGGGTTCCTACAATGAGCAGTTCTTC
CASSIVAGSYNEQFF
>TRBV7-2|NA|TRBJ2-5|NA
TGTGCCAGCAGCTTAAAAGGGATCCAAGAGACCCAGTACTTC
CASSLKGIQETQYF
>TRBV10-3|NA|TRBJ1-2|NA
TGTGCCATCGGGAGCTCAGGGCCTCTGGCTAACTATGGCTACACCTTC
CAIGSSGPLANYGYTF
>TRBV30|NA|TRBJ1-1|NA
TGTGCCTGGAGGCCTGGGGGCAACACTGAAGCTTTCTTT
CAWRPGGNTEAFF
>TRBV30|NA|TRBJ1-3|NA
TGTGCCTGGAGTTCAGGGAGCTCTGGAAACACCATATATTTT
CAWSSGSSGNTIYF
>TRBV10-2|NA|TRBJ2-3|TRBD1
TGCGCCAGCAGCCTGATCCAGGGGGCTTCCGCAGATACGCAGTATTTT
CASSLIQGASADTQYF
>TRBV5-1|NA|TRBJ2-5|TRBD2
TGCGCCAGCAGCCGAAGCGGGGGGGCCTCAGAGACCCAGTACTTC
CASSRSGGASETQYF
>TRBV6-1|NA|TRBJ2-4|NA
TGTGCCAGCAGTGTAGCGGGACAGGGCCCTTACATTCAGTACTTC
CASSVAGQGPYIQYF
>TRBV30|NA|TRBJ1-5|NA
TGTGCCTGGAGTCACGGAGAGGATCAGCCCCAGCATTTT
CAWSHGEDQPQHF
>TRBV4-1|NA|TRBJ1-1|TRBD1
TGCGCCAGCAGCCCGACAGGGGGCCCGGTGACTGAAGCTTTCTTT
CASSPTGGPVTEAFF
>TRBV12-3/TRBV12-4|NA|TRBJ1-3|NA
TGTGCCAGCAGTTTAGAGTCGGGAAGGACCATATATTTT
CASSLESGRTIYF
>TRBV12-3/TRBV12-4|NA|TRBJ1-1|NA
TGTGCCAGCAGTGGGGCCGCGACCACTGAAGCTTTCTTT
CASSGAATTEAFF
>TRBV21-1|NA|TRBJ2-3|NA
TGTGCCAGCAGCCCAGGGCAGGGAACAGATACGCAGTATTTT
CASSPGQGTDTQYF
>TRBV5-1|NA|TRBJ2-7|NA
TGCGCCAGCAGCCCATACCCGGCGGAAAATTACTACGAGCAGTACTTC
CASSPYPAENYYEQYF
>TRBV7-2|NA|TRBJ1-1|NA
TGTGCCAGCAGCTTCGATAGGGTCACTGAAGCTTTCTTT
CASSFDRVTEAFF